This T cell receptor beta chain came from a study of beta chain features in type 1 diabetes. Study in general: Sorted cells examined across all samples numbered around 99,000,000. Study-level results: All four CD4+ subsets from Type 1 diabetes patients carried moderately but significantly shorter TCRB CDR3s. An over-representation of cells with high TCR expression could result from cDNA sequencing.

The investigators reverse transcribed all of the isolated RNA, so they sequenced expressed TCRB transcripts. The table came from immunoSEQ multiplex PCR; TCRdb's copy has only in-frame clones and leaves some out. The sample carries tens of thousands of clones, about 47% recorded once. The ends lost 2 bases at V and 4 bases at J; junction bases unmatched: 11. Germline loops: CDR1 KGHSH, CDR2 LQKENI. CDR3 length: 19 residues. This clone was detected ten times or more. Its target is not known. Sorting that relied on CD45RO/CCR7/CD25/CD127/CD95/CD27 yielded CD4+ naive, central memory, regulatory and stem cell-like memory cells.

The sample taken for sequencing was Tregs from blood. The chain has TRBV18 and TRBJ2-3; 14 bases align to TRBD2. This sequence originates from a woman aged 35 to 49 with type 1 diabetes. In DNA form, the CDR3 reads TGTGCCAGCTCACCAACCGGGACTAGCGGGAGAGGGATCCCAGATACGCAGTATTTT. Its protein product is CASSPTGTSGRGIPDTQYF.